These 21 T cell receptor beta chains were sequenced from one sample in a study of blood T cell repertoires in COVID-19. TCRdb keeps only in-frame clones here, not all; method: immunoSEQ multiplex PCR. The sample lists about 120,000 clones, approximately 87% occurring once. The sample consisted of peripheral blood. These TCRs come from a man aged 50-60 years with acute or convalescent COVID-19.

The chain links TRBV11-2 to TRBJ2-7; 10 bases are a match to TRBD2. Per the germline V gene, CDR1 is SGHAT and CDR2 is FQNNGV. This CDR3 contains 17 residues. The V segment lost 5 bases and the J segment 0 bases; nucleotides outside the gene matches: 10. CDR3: CASSRLGTSVSSYEQYF. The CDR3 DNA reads TGTGCCAGCAGCCGCCTCGGGACTAGCGTAAGCTCCTACGAGCAGTACTTC.

The CDR3 region has the DNA TGTGCCAGCAGAGTAGACTACGGGGATTTTGGTGAAGCTTTCTTT. Translation: CASRVDYGDFGEAFF. The chain recombines TRBV6-4 with TRBJ1-1; D is ambiguous. The CDR3 is 15 residues long. CDR1 is MRHNA, CDR2 SNTAGT, per germline. Between the trimmed V and J ends, which lost 6 bases and 7 bases, there was a span of 21 bases.

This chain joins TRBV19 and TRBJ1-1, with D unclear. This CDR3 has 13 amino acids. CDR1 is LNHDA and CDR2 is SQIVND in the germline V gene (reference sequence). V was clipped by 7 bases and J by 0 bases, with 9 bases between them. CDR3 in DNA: TGTGCCAGTACTCAGGTTATGAACACTGAAGCTTTCTTT. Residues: CASTQVMNTEAFF.

The CDR3 reads CASSLKGTGVYEQYF. The CDR3 coding sequence is TGTGCCAGCAGCTTAAAAGGGACAGGGGTGTACGAGCAGTACTTC. The V call is TRBV7-2, the J call TRBJ2-7, with 10 bases identical to TRBD1. Germline-derived CDR1 and CDR2 are SGHTA and FQGNSA. This CDR3 contains 15 residues. J was trimmed by 4 bases and V by 2 bases; bases with no gene match: 5.

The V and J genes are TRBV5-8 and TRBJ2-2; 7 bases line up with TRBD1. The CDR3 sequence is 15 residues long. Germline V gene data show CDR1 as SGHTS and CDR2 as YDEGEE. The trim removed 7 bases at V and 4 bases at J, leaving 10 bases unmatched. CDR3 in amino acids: CASAPTGVRTGELFF. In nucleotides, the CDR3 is TGTGCCAGCGCACCTACAGGGGTTCGCACCGGGGAGCTGTTTTTT.

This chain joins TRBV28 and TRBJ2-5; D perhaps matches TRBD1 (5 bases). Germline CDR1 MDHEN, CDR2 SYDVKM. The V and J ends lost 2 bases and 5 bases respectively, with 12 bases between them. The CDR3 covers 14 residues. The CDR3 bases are TGTGCCAGCAGTTTAGGGGCTAAGGGGGAGACCCAGTACTTC. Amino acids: CASSLGAKGETQYF.

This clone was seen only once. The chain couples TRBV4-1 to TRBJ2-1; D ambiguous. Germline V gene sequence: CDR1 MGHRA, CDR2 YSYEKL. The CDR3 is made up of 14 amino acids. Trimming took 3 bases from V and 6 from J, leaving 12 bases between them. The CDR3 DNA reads TGCGCCAGCAGCCAGGTAGCCCCGGGCAATGAGCAGTTCTTC. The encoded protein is CASSQVAPGNEQFF.

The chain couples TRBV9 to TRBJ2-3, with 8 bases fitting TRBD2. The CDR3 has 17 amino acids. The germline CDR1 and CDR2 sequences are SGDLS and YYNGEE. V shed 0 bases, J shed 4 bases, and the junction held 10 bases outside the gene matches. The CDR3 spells CASSVDPGRARADTQYF. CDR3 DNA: TGTGCCAGCAGCGTAGATCCCGGGAGGGCCCGGGCAGATACGCAGTATTTT.

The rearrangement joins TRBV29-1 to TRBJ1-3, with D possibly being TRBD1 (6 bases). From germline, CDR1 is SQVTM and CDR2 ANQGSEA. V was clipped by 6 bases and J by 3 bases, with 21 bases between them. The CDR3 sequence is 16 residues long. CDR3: CSVAKQGTFGGNTIYF. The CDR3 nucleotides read TGCAGCGTAGCCAAACAGGGTACCTTCGGTGGAAACACCATATATTTT.

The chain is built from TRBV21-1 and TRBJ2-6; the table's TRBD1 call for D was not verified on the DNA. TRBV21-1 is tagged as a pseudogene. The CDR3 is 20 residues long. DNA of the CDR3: TGTGCCAGCAGCAAACGGACCACCGGGACAGGGTTCTCTGGGGCCAACGTCCTGACTTTC. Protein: CASSKRTTGTGFSGANVLTF.

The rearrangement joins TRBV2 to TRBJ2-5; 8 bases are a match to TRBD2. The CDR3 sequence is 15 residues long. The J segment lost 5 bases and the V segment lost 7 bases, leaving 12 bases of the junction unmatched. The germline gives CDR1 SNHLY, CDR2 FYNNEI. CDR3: CASTSPAGVGETQYF. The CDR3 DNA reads TGTGCCAGCACATCACCAGCGGGAGTGGGGGAGACCCAGTACTTC.

The CDR3 DNA follows: TGCAGCGCCCGGACAGGGAGAAACACCATATATTTT. This translates into CSARTGRNTIYF. The chain combines TRBV29-1 with TRBJ1-3; 8 bases are shared with TRBD1. V dropped 7 bases and J dropped 5; count of bases not matched to a gene: 4. The CDR3 sequence is 12 residues long. In germline, CDR1 is SQVTM, CDR2 ANQGSEA.

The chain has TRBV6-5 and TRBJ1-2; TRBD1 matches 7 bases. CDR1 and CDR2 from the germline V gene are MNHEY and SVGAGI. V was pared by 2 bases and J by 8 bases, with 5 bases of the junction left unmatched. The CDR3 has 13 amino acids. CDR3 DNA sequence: TGTGCCAGCAGTTACGAGGGGGCCGGAGGCTACACCTTC. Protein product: CASSYEGAGGYTF.

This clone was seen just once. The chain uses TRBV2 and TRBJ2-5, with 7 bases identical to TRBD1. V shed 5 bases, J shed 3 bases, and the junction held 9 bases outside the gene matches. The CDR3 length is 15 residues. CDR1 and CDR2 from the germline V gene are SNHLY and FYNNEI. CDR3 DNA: TGTGCCAGCAGTCCAAGCATGGGACAGAAAGAGACCCAGTACTTC. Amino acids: CASSPSMGQKETQYF.

CDR3 region: CASSFVERPYTF. Here the CDR3 DNA reads TGTGCCAGCAGCTTCGTGGAGCGGCCGTACACCTTC. V is TRBV7-9 and J is TRBJ1-2; D gene ambiguous. The CDR3 loop spans 12 amino acids. CDR1 and CDR2 from the germline V gene are SEHNR and FQNEAQ (reference sequence). V dropped 3 bases and J dropped 11 bases, with 13 bases sitting between them.

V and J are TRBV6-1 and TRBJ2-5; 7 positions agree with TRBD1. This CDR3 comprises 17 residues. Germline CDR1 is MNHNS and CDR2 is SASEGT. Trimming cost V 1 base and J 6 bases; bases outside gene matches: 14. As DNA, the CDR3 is TGTGCCAGCAGTGAAGGCTCGGCAGGGGCAGGGGGAAAGACCCAGTACTTC. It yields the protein CASSEGSAGAGGKTQYF.

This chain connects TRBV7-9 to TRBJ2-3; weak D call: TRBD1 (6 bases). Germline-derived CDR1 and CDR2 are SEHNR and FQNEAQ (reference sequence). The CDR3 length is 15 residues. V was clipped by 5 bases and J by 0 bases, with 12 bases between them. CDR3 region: CASSRPGTSTDTQYF. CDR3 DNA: TGTGCCAGCAGCCGCCCCGGGACAAGCACAGATACGCAGTATTTT. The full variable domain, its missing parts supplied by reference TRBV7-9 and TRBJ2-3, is DTGVSQNPRHKITKRGQNVTFRCDPISEHNRLYWYRQTLGQGPEFLTYFQNEAQLEKSRLLSDRFSAERPKGSFSTLEIQRTEQGDSAMYLCASSRPGTSTDTQYFGPGTRLTVL.

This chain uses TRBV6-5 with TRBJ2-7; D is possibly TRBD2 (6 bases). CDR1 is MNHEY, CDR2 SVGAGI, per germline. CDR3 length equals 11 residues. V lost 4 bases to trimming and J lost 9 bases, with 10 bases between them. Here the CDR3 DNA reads TGTGCCAGCAGTTCATTGGGACTGCAGTACTTC. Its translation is CASSSLGLQYF.

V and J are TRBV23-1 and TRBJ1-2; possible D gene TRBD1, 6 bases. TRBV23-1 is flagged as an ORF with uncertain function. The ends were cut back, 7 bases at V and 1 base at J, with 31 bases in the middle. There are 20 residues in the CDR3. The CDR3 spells CASNRAGSSSRDFFNYGYTF. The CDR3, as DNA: TGCGCCAGCAACAGGGCAGGGTCAAGCTCTAGAGACTTCTTTAACTATGGCTACACCTTC.

This CDR3 is CASSPNGSGAQYF. DNA for the CDR3: TGTGCCAGCAGCCCCAACGGTTCCGGAGCCCAGTACTTC. V usage is TRBV11-3 and J usage is TRBJ2-5, with D unclear. Germline CDR1 SGHNT, CDR2 YENEEA. Trimming took 5 bases from V and 9 from J, leaving 16 bases between them. The CDR3 spans 13 residues.

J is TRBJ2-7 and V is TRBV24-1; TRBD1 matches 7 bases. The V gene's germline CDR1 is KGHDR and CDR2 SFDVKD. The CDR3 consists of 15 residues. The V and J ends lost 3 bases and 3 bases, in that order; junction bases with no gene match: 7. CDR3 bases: TGTGCCACCAGTGATATCGGACAGGAGCTCTACGAGCAGTACTTC. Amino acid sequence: CATSDIGQELYEQYF.